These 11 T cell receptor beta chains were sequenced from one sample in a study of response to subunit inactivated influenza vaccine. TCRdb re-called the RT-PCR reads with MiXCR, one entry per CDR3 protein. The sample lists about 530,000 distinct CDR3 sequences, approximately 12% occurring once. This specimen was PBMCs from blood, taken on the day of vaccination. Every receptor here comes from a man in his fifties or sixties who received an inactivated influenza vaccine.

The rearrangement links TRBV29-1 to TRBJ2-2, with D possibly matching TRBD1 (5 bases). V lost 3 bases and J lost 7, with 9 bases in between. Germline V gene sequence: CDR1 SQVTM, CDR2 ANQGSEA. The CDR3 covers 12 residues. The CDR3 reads CSVDQGGGELFF. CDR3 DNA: TGCAGCGTTGACCAGGGTGGCGGGGAGCTGTTTTTT.

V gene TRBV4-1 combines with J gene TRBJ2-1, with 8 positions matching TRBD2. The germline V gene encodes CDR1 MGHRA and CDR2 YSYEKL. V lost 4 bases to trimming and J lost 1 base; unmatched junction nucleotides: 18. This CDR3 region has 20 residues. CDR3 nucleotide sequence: TGCGCCAGCAGCCCCCGCTTCGGGGGGGGGATGAAGAGTTCCTACAATGAGCAGTTCTTC. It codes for CASSPRFGGGMKSSYNEQFF.

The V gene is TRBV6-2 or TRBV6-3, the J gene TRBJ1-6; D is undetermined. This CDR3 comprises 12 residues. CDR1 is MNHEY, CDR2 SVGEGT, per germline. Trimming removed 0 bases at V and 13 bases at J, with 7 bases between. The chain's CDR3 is CASSYSISPLHF. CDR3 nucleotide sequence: TGTGCCAGCAGTTACTCGATTTCTCCCCTCCACTTT.

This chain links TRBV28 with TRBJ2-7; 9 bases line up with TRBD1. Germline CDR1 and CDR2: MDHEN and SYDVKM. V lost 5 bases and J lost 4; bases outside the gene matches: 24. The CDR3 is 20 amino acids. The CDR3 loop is CASSPPSVRLSGTGRYEQYF. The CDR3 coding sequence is TGTGCCAGCAGTCCCCCCTCTGTGAGGCTCTCCGGGACAGGGAGGTACGAGCAGTACTTC.

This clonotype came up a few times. The CDR3 nucleotides read TGCAGCGTTGCCCCGGGGGCGATTTACACAGATACGCAGTATTTT. It translates to CSVAPGAIYTDTQYF. V gene TRBV29-1 combines with J gene TRBJ2-3, with D perhaps given as TRBD1 or TRBD2 (6 bases each). V gave up 4 bases and J gave up 2 bases, with 16 bases separating them. Looked up from germline, CDR1 is SQVTM and CDR2 is ANQGSEA. The CDR3 runs 15 residues.

CDR3 region: CASSQGTGGNSPLHF. CDR3 in DNA: TGCGCCAGCAGCCAAGGAACAGGAGGGAATTCACCCCTCCACTTT. The J gene is TRBJ1-6, the V gene TRBV4-3; maybe TRBD1 (5 bases). CDR1 and CDR2 from the germline V gene are LGHNA and YSLEER. This CDR3 has 15 amino acids. With 1 base removed from V and 7 bases from J, the gap between germline ends came to 11 bases.

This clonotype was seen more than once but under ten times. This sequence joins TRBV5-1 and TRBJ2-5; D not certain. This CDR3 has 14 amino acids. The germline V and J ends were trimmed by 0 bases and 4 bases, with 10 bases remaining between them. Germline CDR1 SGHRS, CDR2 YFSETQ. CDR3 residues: CASSLDGFRETQYF. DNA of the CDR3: TGCGCCAGCAGCTTGGATGGATTTCGAGAGACCCAGTACTTC.

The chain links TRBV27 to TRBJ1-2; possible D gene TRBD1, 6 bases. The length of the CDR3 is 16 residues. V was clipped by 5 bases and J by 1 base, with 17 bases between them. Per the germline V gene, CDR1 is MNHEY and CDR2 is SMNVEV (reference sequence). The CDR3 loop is CASSGSRGTVNYGYTF. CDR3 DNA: TGTGCCAGCAGTGGATCCAGGGGAACTGTTAACTATGGCTACACCTTC.

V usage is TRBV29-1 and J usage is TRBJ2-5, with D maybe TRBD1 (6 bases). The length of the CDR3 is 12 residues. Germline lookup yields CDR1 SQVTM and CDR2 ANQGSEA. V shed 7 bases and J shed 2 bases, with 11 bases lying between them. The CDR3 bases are TGCAGCGCAACAGGGACGCAAGAGACCCAGTACTTC. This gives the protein CSATGTQETQYF.

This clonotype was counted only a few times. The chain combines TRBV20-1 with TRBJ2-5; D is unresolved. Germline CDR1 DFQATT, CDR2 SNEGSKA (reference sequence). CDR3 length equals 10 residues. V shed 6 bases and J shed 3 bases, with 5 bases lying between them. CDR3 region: CSAYEETQYF. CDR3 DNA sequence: TGCAGTGCGTACGAAGAGACCCAGTACTTC.

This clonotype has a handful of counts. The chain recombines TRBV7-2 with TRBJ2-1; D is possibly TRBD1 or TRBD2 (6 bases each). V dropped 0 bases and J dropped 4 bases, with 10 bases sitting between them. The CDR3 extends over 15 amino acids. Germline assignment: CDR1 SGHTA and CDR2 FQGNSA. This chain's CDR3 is CASSLAGGQYNEQFF. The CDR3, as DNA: TGTGCCAGCAGCTTAGCTGGGGGGCAGTACAATGAGCAGTTCTTC. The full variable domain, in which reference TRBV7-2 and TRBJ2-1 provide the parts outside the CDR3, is GAGVSQSPSNKVTEKGKDVELRCDPISGHTALYWYRQSLGQGLEFLIYFQGNSAPDKSGLPSDRFSAERTGGSVSTLTIQRTQQEDSAVYLCASSLAGGQYNEQFFGPGTRLTVL.